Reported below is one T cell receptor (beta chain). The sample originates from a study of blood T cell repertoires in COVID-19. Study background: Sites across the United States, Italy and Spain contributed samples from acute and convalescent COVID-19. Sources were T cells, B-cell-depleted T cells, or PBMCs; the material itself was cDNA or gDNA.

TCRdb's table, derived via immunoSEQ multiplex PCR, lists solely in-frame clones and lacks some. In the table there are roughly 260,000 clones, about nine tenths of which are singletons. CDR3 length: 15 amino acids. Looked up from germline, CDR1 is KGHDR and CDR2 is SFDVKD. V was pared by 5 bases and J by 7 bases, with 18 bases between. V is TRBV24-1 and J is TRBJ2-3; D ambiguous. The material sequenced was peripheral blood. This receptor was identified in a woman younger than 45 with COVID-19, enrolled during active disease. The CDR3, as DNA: TGTGCCACCAGTGCGGAGAAAGGCCTCACTTATACGCAGTATTTT. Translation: CATSAEKGLTYTQYF.